These 6 T cell receptor beta chains were sequenced from one sample in a study of shared clonotypes between healthy human individuals. The repertoire was sequenced with immunoSEQ multiplex PCR; TCRdb's copy has only in-frame clones and lacks some. The sample includes around 480,000 clones, about 79% of them seen just once. The sequenced sample consisted of PBMCs. The receptors were sampled from a woman aged 40 to 50 in good health. Some clones in this sample may be carry-over from other donors' samples.

This clone was detected only once. V and J are TRBV10-3 and TRBJ1-2; weak D call: TRBD1 (6 bases). The germline gives CDR1 ENHRY, CDR2 SYGVKD. This CDR3 spans 17 amino acids. V shed 6 bases and J shed 4 bases, with 24 bases lying between them. The CDR3 loop reads CAISQRGSGQGSYGYTF. The DNA of the CDR3 is TGTGCCATCAGCCAACGGGGGAGTGGGCAGGGGAGCTATGGCTACACCTTC.

The genes are TRBV7-9 and TRBJ2-7; 7 bases align to TRBD1. The J segment lost 1 base and the V segment lost 5 bases, leaving 8 bases of the junction unmatched. There are 15 residues in the CDR3. CDR1 and CDR2 (germline): SEHNR, FQNEAQ (reference sequence). CDR3 protein: CASSAVETGSYEQYF. Here the CDR3 DNA reads TGTGCCAGCAGCGCGGTAGAGACAGGGTCCTACGAGCAGTACTTC.

This chain uses TRBV11-2 with TRBJ1-1; D call uncertain. This CDR3 spans 13 amino acids. CDR1 is SGHAT, CDR2 FQNNGV, per germline. The ends were cut back, 3 bases at V and 3 bases at J, with 8 bases in the middle. As DNA, the CDR3 is TGTGCCAGCAGCTTTCAAAAGGACACTGAAGCTTTCTTT. Translating gives CASSFQKDTEAFF.

This chain links TRBV7-3 with TRBJ2-1, with D perhaps TRBD2 (5 bases). The V end lost 5 bases, the J end lost 5 bases, and 16 bases lay between the germline ends. The germline gives CDR1 SGHTA, CDR2 FQGTGA. CDR3 length: 15 residues. The CDR3 coding sequence is TGTGCCAGCAGCCGAGGGATTGGAGGAGACAATGAGCAGTTCTTC. It codes for CASSRGIGGDNEQFF.

This clone was seen only once. This chain connects TRBV25-1 to TRBJ2-4, with no clear D. Germline CDR1 reads MGHDK; CDR2 reads SYGVNS. Trimming pared 3 bases from V and 8 bases from J, leaving 8 bases between. CDR3 length: 12 residues. The CDR3 sequence: CASSETWYIQYF. In DNA, the CDR3 is TGTGCCAGCAGTGAGACCTGGTACATTCAGTACTTC.

This chain links TRBV6-1 with TRBJ1-1, with D possibly matching TRBD1 (6 bases). The germline V and J ends were trimmed by 2 bases and 3 bases, with 10 bases remaining between them. The CDR3 is 14 amino acids. Per germline, CDR1 MNHNS and CDR2 SASEGT. CDR3 nucleotide sequence: TGTGCCAGCAGTGAAATGGAGGGGGACACTGAAGCTTTCTTT. It codes for CASSEMEGDTEAFF.